These T cell receptor beta chains were read from a single sample in a study of blood T cell repertoires in COVID-19. Some clones are missing from TCRdb's copy, which holds only in-frame ones; the method was immunoSEQ multiplex PCR. The sample holds almost 250,000 clones; roughly 89% are singletons and the top ten take about 4%. Sequenced input: PBMCs or T cells enriched from blood (not recorded which). The receptor source for this set is a woman aged 25 to 39 who had recovered from COVID-19. Both conserved end residues are part of each CDR3. The order of the fields is D gene, J gene, clone size, V gene, CDR3 protein, CDR3 DNA. A D gene is named only where the DNA matches it firmly. Rows give clone size only sometimes, using once, few, many, or a class for an expanded clone.

D: -
J: TRBJ1-5
size: -
V: TRBV28
CDR3: CASGTRYPQHF
DNA: TGTGCCAGCGGGACACGGTATCCCCAGCATTTT

D: -
J: TRBJ2-7
size: few
V: TRBV2
CDR3: CASMGGYEQYF
DNA: TGTGCCAGCATGGGGGGCTACGAGCAGTACTTC

D: -
J: TRBJ1-2
size: few
V: TRBV2
CDR3: CATTRGNSYGYTF
DNA: TGTGCCACCACCAGGGGTAATAGCTATGGCTACACCTTC

D: -
J: TRBJ2-2
size: -
V: TRBV3-1/TRBV3-2
CDR3: CASSQRPQFSGELFF
DNA: TGTGCCAGCAGCCAGCGCCCACAGTTCTCCGGGGAGCTGTTTTTT

D: TRBD1
J: TRBJ1-5
size: -
V: TRBV5-8
CDR3: CASSSQGLSNQPQHF
DNA: TGTGCCAGCAGCTCACAGGGGTTGAGCAATCAGCCCCAGCATTTT

D: -
J: TRBJ2-2
size: -
V: TRBV7-8
CDR3: CASSPLVAGFPGELFF
DNA: TGTGCCAGCAGCCCCCTAGTGGCGGGCTTCCCCGGGGAGCTGTTTTTT

D: TRBD2
J: TRBJ2-5
size: -
V: TRBV7-8
CDR3: CASSLLPGLAVPRRSAETQYF
DNA: TGTGCCAGCAGCTTGCTACCGGGACTAGCGGTTCCAAGGAGGTCCGCGGAGACCCAGTACTTC

D: TRBD1
J: TRBJ2-7
size: -
V: TRBV19
CDR3: CASSIGDRGYEQYF
DNA: TGTGCCAGTAGTATCGGGGACAGGGGTTACGAGCAGTACTTC

D: -
J: TRBJ2-2
size: -
V: TRBV7-3
CDR3: CASSSRRGGELFF
DNA: TGTGCCAGCAGCTCCAGGCGTGGAGGGGAGCTGTTTTTT

D: -
J: TRBJ1-1
size: -
V: TRBV2
CDR3: CASLVRVEAFF
DNA: TGTGCCAGCTTGGTACGCGTCGAAGCTTTCTTT

D: -
J: TRBJ2-7
size: once
V: TRBV11-2
CDR3: CASSLAEVYEQYF
DNA: TGTGCCAGCAGCTTAGCGGAGGTTTACGAGCAGTACTTC

D: TRBD1
J: TRBJ1-4
size: few
V: TRBV14
CDR3: CASSQRKGQTNRGEKLFF
DNA: TGTGCCAGCAGCCAACGAAAGGGACAGACTAATCGGGGTGAAAAACTGTTTTTT

D: TRBD1
J: TRBJ2-7
size: -
V: TRBV28
CDR3: CASRWTGGTYEQYF
DNA: TGTGCCAGCAGATGGACAGGGGGAACCTACGAGCAGTACTTC

D: TRBD1
J: TRBJ1-3
size: -
V: TRBV11-2
CDR3: CASSSIQGALSGNTIYF
DNA: TGTGCCAGCAGCTCCATACAGGGGGCATTATCTGGAAACACCATATATTTT

D: TRBD2
J: TRBJ2-1
size: -
V: TRBV11-2
CDR3: CASRLAGGMNEQFF
DNA: TGTGCCAGCAGATTAGCGGGAGGGATGAATGAGCAGTTCTTC

D: -
J: TRBJ2-1
size: -
V: TRBV21-1
CDR3: CASSKENPSGGYNEQFF
DNA: TGTGCCAGCAGCAAAGAAAACCCTAGCGGGGGTTACAATGAGCAGTTCTTC

D: TRBD1
J: TRBJ1-2
size: -
V: TRBV24-1
CDR3: CATSEPNDRDGYTF
DNA: TGTGCCACCAGTGAACCTAACGACAGGGACGGCTACACCTTC

D: -
J: TRBJ2-5
size: -
V: TRBV19
CDR3: CASSGSTSETQYF
DNA: TGTGCCAGTAGCGGGAGTACGTCAGAGACCCAGTACTTC

D: TRBD1
J: TRBJ1-3
size: once
V: TRBV28
CDR3: CASIQGGPSSGNTIYF
DNA: TGTGCCAGCATACAGGGGGGGCCGAGCTCTGGAAACACCATATATTTT

D: -
J: TRBJ2-3
size: -
V: TRBV5-1
CDR3: CASSFQEGRGDTQYF
DNA: TGCGCCAGCAGCTTTCAGGAGGGAAGGGGAGATACGCAGTATTTT

D: -
J: TRBJ2-1
size: -
V: TRBV20-1
CDR3: CSAEELGEQFF
DNA: TGCAGTGCTGAGGAATTGGGTGAGCAGTTCTTC

D: -
J: TRBJ1-4
size: -
V: TRBV18
CDR3: CASSGGQNEKLFF
DNA: TGTGCCAGCTCAGGCGGTCAGAATGAAAAACTGTTTTTT